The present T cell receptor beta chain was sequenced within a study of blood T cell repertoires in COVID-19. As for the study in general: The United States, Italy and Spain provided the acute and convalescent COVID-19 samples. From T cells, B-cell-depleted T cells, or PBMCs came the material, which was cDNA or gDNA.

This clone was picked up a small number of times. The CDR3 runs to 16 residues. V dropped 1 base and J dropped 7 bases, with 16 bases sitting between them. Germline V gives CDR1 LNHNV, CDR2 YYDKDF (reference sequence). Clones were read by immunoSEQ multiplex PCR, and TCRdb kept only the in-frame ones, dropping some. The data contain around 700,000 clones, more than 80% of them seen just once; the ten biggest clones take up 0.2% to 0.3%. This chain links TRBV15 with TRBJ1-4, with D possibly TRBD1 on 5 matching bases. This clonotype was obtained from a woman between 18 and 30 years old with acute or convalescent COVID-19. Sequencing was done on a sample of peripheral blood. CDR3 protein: CATSRVLMQGGEKLFF. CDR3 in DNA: TGTGCCACCAGCAGAGTATTGATGCAGGGCGGTGAAAAACTGTTTTTT.